This is a list of T cell receptor beta chains from one sample in a study of spatial heterogeneity in lung cancer. TCRdb fed the 5' RACE reads into MiXCR, producing one record per CDR3 protein. This sample yields about 17,000 distinct CDR3 sequences, of which 6% to 7% are seen a single time; around 7% belongs to the top ten. The sample consisted of lung tumor tissue, taken at surgery. Receptors were obtained from a male donor with early-stage non-small cell lung cancer. CDR3s include the opening cysteine and the closing phenylalanine or tryptophan.

j_call v_call cdr3_aa
TRBJ1-5 TRBV20-1 CSAMGSAANNQPQHF
TRBJ2-3 TRBV6-5 CASSTKARTGGADTQYF
TRBJ2-1 TRBV7-2 CASSLGPSNEQFF
TRBJ2-7 TRBV20-1 CSATQGAHLSEQYF
TRBJ2-1 TRBV6-2/TRBV6-3 CASSYRTSGGNEQFF
TRBJ2-3 TRBV7-2 CASRTGLDTQYF
TRBJ2-7 TRBV20-1 CSAQAGSYEQYF
TRBJ2-2 TRBV7-6 CASSLQGARDTGELFF
TRBJ2-3 TRBV20-1 CSASPTSGRGDTQYF
TRBJ2-7 TRBV30 CAWQQTISYEQYF
TRBJ1-1 TRBV25-1 CASSAWDEAFF
TRBJ2-3 TRBV7-3 CASSSSGRGSTQYF
TRBJ2-7 TRBV5-1 CASSLAGAGGFNEQYF
TRBJ1-6 TRBV18 CASSSDRGLNSPLHF
TRBJ1-1 TRBV10-3 CAILQQKAFF
TRBJ1-1 TRBV6-5 CASSYDVSTEAFF
TRBJ2-3 TRBV2 CASRDGDRARDTQYF
TRBJ2-1 TRBV6-5 CASSYSVDYNEQFF
TRBJ1-6 TRBV3-1 CASSQDRGFNSPLHF
TRBJ2-5 TRBV5-6 CASSFWTRKETQYF
TRBJ2-7 TRBV6-6 CASRQDQRGTYEQYF
TRBJ2-1 TRBV28 CASSRGTSVYNEQFF
TRBJ1-1 TRBV20-1 CSATAPWNTEAFF
TRBJ2-7 TRBV11-1 CASSRTGYEQYF
TRBJ1-1 TRBV20-1 CSAIQGAVKNTEAFF
TRBJ2-2 TRBV10-3 CAIKIGQGSTGELFF
TRBJ1-1 TRBV27 CASSSGGMNTEAFF
TRBJ1-4 TRBV4-1 CASSQDQGRGFEKLFF
TRBJ2-1 TRBV7-7 CASSLASGRLNEQFF
TRBJ2-1 TRBV11-3 CASSLGQHNEQFF
TRBJ2-5 TRBV5-1 CASSGPTGQETQYF
TRBJ2-3 TRBV4-3 CASSQDGRDTQYF
TRBJ2-3 TRBV11-2 CASSLVQDTDTQYF
TRBJ2-6 TRBV6-5 CASSYSLQDSGANVLTF
TRBJ2-5 TRBV18 CASSPLVGGETQYF
TRBJ2-7 TRBV28 CASSYRGVAYEQYF
TRBJ2-6 TRBV20-1 CSASDRGRSGANVLTF
TRBJ2-7 TRBV20-1 CSARPRTSGSSYEQYF
TRBJ2-5 TRBV5-1 CASSSDEAQYF
TRBJ2-2 TRBV14 CASSQELNTGELFF
TRBJ1-5 TRBV15 CATSREGFRGGDQPQHF
TRBJ2-7 TRBV27 CASSLLAPIGEQYF
TRBJ2-7 TRBV4-3 CASSLQRDYEQYF
TRBJ1-3 TRBV6-6 CASSFGSGNTIYF
TRBJ2-1 TRBV12-3/TRBV12-4 CASNLGQERNEQFF
TRBJ1-6 TRBV7-9 CASSLEGRQSPLHF
TRBJ2-7 TRBV2 CASRAQEGETYEQYF
TRBJ2-1 TRBV20-1 CSAREWGLAIYNEQFF
TRBJ2-7 TRBV7-2 CASSPGPTSGEQYF
TRBJ2-7 TRBV29-1 CSVLTQKTYEQYF
TRBJ2-3 TRBV27 CASSTRTSGVSSTDTQYF
TRBJ2-6 TRBV6-5 CASSYSSPSRISGANVLTF
TRBJ2-2 TRBV6-6 CASRTRGANTGELFF
TRBJ2-3 TRBV12-5 CASGPGGADTQYF
TRBJ2-1 TRBV19 CASSRTHHSEQFF
TRBJ2-1 TRBV28 CASAFPLNEQFF
TRBJ2-7 TRBV6-2/TRBV6-3 CASSGTEPSYEQYF
TRBJ2-7 TRBV5-1 CASSPDRGAYEQYF
TRBJ2-7 TRBV28 CASSGGGVLGEQYF
TRBJ2-4 TRBV21-1 CASSNGQGASKNIQYF